These 27 T cell receptor beta chains share one sample of origin, sequenced in a study of T cell responses to AZD1222 COVID-19 vaccine. The data were produced by immunoSEQ multiplex PCR, yet TCRdb's version contains in-frame clones alone and is incomplete. This sample has 150,000 to 180,000 clones, with under 95% found just once. The material sequenced was peripheral blood, taken on day 0 of AZD1222 vaccination. These receptors originate from an adult in good health.

The table lists this clone with a count of one. V gene TRBV10-3 combines with J gene TRBJ1-1, with TRBD1 matching 8 bases. The CDR3 spans 13 residues. Germline V lookup: CDR1 ENHRY, CDR2 SYGVKD. V was clipped by 7 bases and J by 4 bases; unmatched bases: 5. CDR3 DNA: TGTGCCATCACTGAAGACAGGGGCACTGAAGCTTTCTTT. Encoded protein: CAITEDRGTEAFF.

Regarding this clone: Other DNA sequences in this sample translate to the same CDR3. The chain couples TRBV29-1 to TRBJ2-2, with D possibly TRBD2 on 5 matching bases. Trimming removed 3 bases from V and 3 bases from J, with 8 bases in between. Germline V gives CDR1 SQVTM, CDR2 ANQGSEA. The CDR3 spans 13 residues. The CDR3 DNA sequence: TGCAGCGTTGAGGCGGGTTACACCGGGGAGCTGTTTTTT. This gives the protein CSVEAGYTGELFF.

This clone was counted only a few times. J is TRBJ1-5 and V is TRBV19; 8 positions agree with TRBD1. The J segment lost 9 bases and the V segment lost 1 base, leaving 14 bases of the junction unmatched. The CDR3 is 17 amino acids. CDR1 and CDR2 from the germline V gene are LNHDA and SQIVND (reference sequence). This CDR3 is CASSIGVGQGRNRPQHF. As DNA, the CDR3 is TGTGCCAGTAGTATAGGAGTAGGACAGGGTCGGAACCGGCCCCAGCATTTT.

The CDR3 DNA reads TGTGCCAGCAGCTTAGTAGGGGCCCCCGGGGAGCTGTTTTTT. This gives the protein CASSLVGAPGELFF. V gene TRBV7-3 combines with J gene TRBJ2-2; D possibly corresponds to TRBD1 (5 bases). V shed 2 bases and J shed 6 bases, with 10 bases lying between them. This CDR3 spans 14 amino acids. Per germline, CDR1 SGHTA and CDR2 FQGTGA.

The chain combines TRBV7-2 with TRBJ2-7; the D is unclear. Germline CDR1 reads SGHTA; CDR2 reads FQGNSA. The CDR3 loop spans 15 amino acids. V lost 1 base and J lost 2, with 12 bases in between. CDR3 in DNA: TGTGCCAGCAGCTTAGATATGGTTATCGCCTACGAGCAGTACTTC. Translation gives CASSLDMVIAYEQYF.

V usage is TRBV6-6 and J usage is TRBJ2-2; 9 nucleotides line up with TRBD1. CDR1 is MNHNY and CDR2 is SVGAGI in the germline V gene (reference sequence). After removal of 2 bases from V and 7 bases from J, the junction contained 8 bases not matched to a gene. The CDR3 contains 16 residues. CDR3 sequence reads: CASSYRTGEGGGELFF. The CDR3 DNA reads as TGTGCCAGCAGTTACCGGACAGGGGAAGGCGGCGGGGAGCTGTTTTTT.

The rearrangement uses TRBV6-5 and TRBJ1-6; a weak D match, TRBD1 (5 bases). CDR3 length: 14 residues. Germline V lookup: CDR1 MNHEY, CDR2 SVGAGI. Deletions cut 7 bases from V and 0 bases from J, with 7 bases between. Here the CDR3 reads CASTQGSYNSPLHF. CDR3 DNA: TGTGCCAGCACCCAGGGCTCCTATAATTCACCCCTCCACTTT.

The chain uses TRBV11-2 and TRBJ2-7; 7 bases match TRBD1. The length of the CDR3 is 13 residues. The V gene's germline CDR1 is SGHAT and CDR2 FQNNGV. V gave up 5 bases and J gave up 3 bases; unmatched junction bases: 4. The CDR3 DNA reads TGTGCCAGCAGCCGGGACAGACTCTACGAGCAGTACTTC. Encoded protein: CASSRDRLYEQYF. Complete variable domain (other parts from reference TRBV11-2 and TRBJ2-7): EAGVAQSPRYKIIEKRQSVAFWCNPISGHATLYWYQQILGQGPKLLIQFQNNGVVDDSQLPKDRFSAERLKGVDSTLKIQPAKLEDSAVYLCASSRDRLYEQYFGPGTRLTVT.

In this sample, this clone turned up once. The chain recombines TRBV5-1 with TRBJ2-7; 11 bases are shared with TRBD2. Germline CDR1 and CDR2: SGHRS and YFSETQ. This CDR3 is built from 16 residues. The J segment lost 3 bases and the V segment lost 0 bases, leaving 5 bases of the junction unmatched. CDR3 nucleotides: TGCGCCAGCAGCTTGGGTATGGGACTAGCGGTCTACGAGCAGTACTTC. Its translation is CASSLGMGLAVYEQYF.

This clone was seen only a few times. This chain links TRBV7-3 with TRBJ2-3; 10 bases line up with TRBD1. V shed 1 base, J shed 2 bases, and the junction held 3 bases outside the gene matches. CDR1 is SGHTA and CDR2 is FQGTGA in the germline V gene. The CDR3 spans 16 residues. The CDR3 sequence: CASSLIGTGDTDTQYF. As DNA, the CDR3 is TGTGCCAGCAGCTTAATTGGGACAGGGGACACAGATACGCAGTATTTT.

This chain joins TRBV9 and TRBJ2-3; the D is unclear. V dropped 0 bases and J dropped 5 bases, with 4 bases sitting between them. Germline V gene lookup returns CDR1 SGDLS and CDR2 YYNGEE. CDR3 size: 12 residues. The CDR3, as DNA: TGTGCCAGCAGCGTAGATGTAGATACGCAGTATTTT. Amino acids: CASSVDVDTQYF.

V and J are TRBV29-1 and TRBJ2-3, with 7 bases identical to TRBD1. The germline V gene has CDR1 SQVTM and CDR2 ANQGSEA. The CDR3 spans 13 residues. With 5 bases clipped from V and 3 bases from J, the junction kept 5 bases outside the gene matches. In DNA form, the CDR3 reads TGCAGCGTTACGTCACAGGGGACAGATACGCAGTATTTT. Its protein product is CSVTSQGTDTQYF.

V usage is TRBV5-1 and J usage is TRBJ2-3; no clear D gene. This CDR3 is built from 14 residues. Germline lookup yields CDR1 SGHRS and CDR2 YFSETQ. Trimming pared 3 bases from V and 1 base from J, leaving 9 bases between. Here the CDR3 reads CASSSLPGTDTQYF. The CDR3 nucleotides are TGCGCCAGCAGCTCCCTGCCCGGCACAGATACGCAGTATTTT.

A remark on this clone: At one boundary the junction diverges from the germline segment, which might be a read error. The chain recombines TRBV6-2 or TRBV6-3 with TRBJ1-5; D gene uncertain. Looked up from germline, CDR1 is MNHEY and CDR2 is SVGEGT. The CDR3 extends over 15 amino acids. The chain's CDR3 is CASSLDRVSDQPQHF. CDR3 nucleotides: TGTGCCAGCAGCCTCGACCGAGTTAGCGATCAGCCCCAGCATTTT.

The chain links TRBV11-2 to TRBJ1-2, with D unresolved. CDR1 and CDR2 from the germline V gene are SGHAT and FQNNGV. The CDR3 length is 14 residues. The V and J ends lost 0 bases and 8 bases respectively, with 13 bases between them. The CDR3 protein is CASSLDTGFWGYTF. The CDR3 coding sequence is TGTGCCAGCAGCTTAGATACGGGCTTTTGGGGCTACACCTTC.

This clone was observed a few times. J is TRBJ1-6 and V is TRBV10-1; D uncertain. Trimming pared 3 bases from V and 2 bases from J, leaving 14 bases between. Per germline, CDR1 WNHNN and CDR2 SYGVQD (reference sequence). The CDR3 sequence is 17 residues long. The DNA for the CDR3 is TGCGCCAGCAGTGAAAACCAAACTTCCCCCTATAATTCACCCCTCCACTTT. Protein product: CASSENQTSPYNSPLHF.

The V call is TRBV5-4, the J call TRBJ2-7, with D unclear. V was cut by 3 bases and J by 0 bases, with 4 bases left in between. This CDR3 is built from 12 residues. The germline V gene encodes CDR1 SGHNT and CDR2 YYREEE (reference sequence). CDR3 loop: CASSSSSYEQYF. The CDR3 nucleotides are TGTGCCAGCAGCTCGAGCTCCTACGAGCAGTACTTC.

The rearrangement links TRBV19 to TRBJ1-1; D uncertain. CDR3 size: 14 residues. Trimming removed 0 bases from V and 6 bases from J, with 11 bases in between. Germline assignment: CDR1 LNHDA and CDR2 SQIVND (reference sequence). Here the CDR3 reads CASSIEVGRSEAFF. CDR3 sequence (DNA): TGTGCCAGTAGTATAGAGGTGGGAAGGTCTGAAGCTTTCTTT.

The V and J genes are TRBV7-9 and TRBJ2-1; 10 bases fit TRBD1. This CDR3 comprises 15 residues. Germline trimming cut 5 bases from V and 3 bases from J; bases unmatched to any gene: 4. CDR1 and CDR2 (germline): SEHNR, FQNEAQ (reference sequence). DNA for the CDR3: TGTGCCAGCAGCGAGGGACAGGGGCACTACAATGAGCAGTTCTTC. This gives the protein CASSEGQGHYNEQFF.

CDR3 region: CSATQGAGYTF. CDR3 coding DNA: TGCAGTGCTACGCAAGGGGCTGGCTACACCTTC. The rearrangement links TRBV20-1 to TRBJ1-2; maybe TRBD1 (5 bases). Germline-derived CDR1 and CDR2 are DFQATT and SNEGSKA (reference sequence). V shed 4 bases and J shed 7 bases, with 10 bases lying between them. This CDR3 region has 11 residues.

The rearrangement uses TRBV11-3 and TRBJ2-1; 7 positions agree with TRBD2. This CDR3 comprises 15 residues. Germline assignment: CDR1 SGHNT and CDR2 YENEEA. Trimming cost V 1 base and J 9 bases; bases outside gene matches: 9. This CDR3 is CASSLVGATSSEQFF. For the CDR3, the DNA is TGTGCCAGCAGCTTAGTTGGGGCGACTAGCTCTGAGCAGTTCTTC.

The rearrangement links TRBV4-2 to TRBJ1-5; possibly TRBD1 for D (6 bases). Between the trimmed V and J ends, which lost 1 base and 1 base, there was a span of 8 bases. Germline assignment: CDR1 LGHNA and CDR2 YNFKEQ. CDR3 length equals 15 residues. CDR3 coding DNA: TGTGCCAGCAGCCAAGCAGGACAGAGCAATCAGCCCCAGCATTTT. Translation: CASSQAGQSNQPQHF.

The chain has TRBV5-1 and TRBJ1-1, with D uncertain. V shed 0 bases and J shed 1 base, with 10 bases lying between them. The V gene's germline CDR1 is SGHRS and CDR2 YFSETQ. This CDR3 has 15 residues. For the CDR3, the DNA is TGCGCCAGCAGCTTGGAGGGTTCGGGGAACACTGAAGCTTTCTTT. It specifies CASSLEGSGNTEAFF.

Here the CDR3 DNA reads TGCGCCAGCAGCCTAGGGACAGGGAACACCGGGGAGCTGTTTTTT. It specifies CASSLGTGNTGELFF. The rearrangement uses TRBV4-3 and TRBJ2-2, with 8 bases matching TRBD1. The CDR3 is 15 amino acids. With V trimmed by 4 bases and J by 1 base, 2 bases remained unmatched. From germline, CDR1 is LGHNA and CDR2 YSLEER.

The chain carries TRBV6-1 and TRBJ2-3, with TRBD1 matching 9 bases. Per germline, CDR1 MNHNS and CDR2 SASEGT. Trimming at V came to 2 bases and at J to 5 bases, leaving 8 bases not matched to a gene. CDR3 size: 16 residues. As DNA, the CDR3 is TGTGCCAGCAGTGAAAGGGGGACAGGGTCGGGAGATACGCAGTATTTT. Translated, it gives CASSERGTGSGDTQYF.

The chain has TRBV11-2 and TRBJ2-7; 12 nucleotides agree with TRBD2. Germline trimming cut 1 base from V and 3 bases from J; bases unmatched to any gene: 1. This CDR3 contains 15 residues. Germline CDR1 reads SGHAT; CDR2 reads FQNNGV. The CDR3 DNA sequence: TGTGCCAGCAGCTTAGGGACTAGCGGGGTCTACGAGCAGTACTTC. Protein sequence: CASSLGTSGVYEQYF. The full variable domain, its missing parts supplied by reference TRBV11-2 and TRBJ2-7, is EAGVAQSPRYKIIEKRQSVAFWCNPISGHATLYWYQQILGQGPKLLIQFQNNGVVDDSQLPKDRFSAERLKGVDSTLKIQPAKLEDSAVYLCASSLGTSGVYEQYFGPGTRLTVT.

The chain is built from TRBV30 and TRBJ1-5, with D maybe TRBD1 (6 bases). Germline V gene lookup returns CDR1 GTSNPN and CDR2 SVGIG (reference sequence). This CDR3 is 13 amino acids long. V gave up 3 bases and J gave up 4 bases, with 10 bases separating them. The CDR3 sequence is CAWSLGANQPQHF. Here the CDR3 DNA reads TGTGCCTGGAGCCTGGGGGCGAATCAGCCCCAGCATTTT.